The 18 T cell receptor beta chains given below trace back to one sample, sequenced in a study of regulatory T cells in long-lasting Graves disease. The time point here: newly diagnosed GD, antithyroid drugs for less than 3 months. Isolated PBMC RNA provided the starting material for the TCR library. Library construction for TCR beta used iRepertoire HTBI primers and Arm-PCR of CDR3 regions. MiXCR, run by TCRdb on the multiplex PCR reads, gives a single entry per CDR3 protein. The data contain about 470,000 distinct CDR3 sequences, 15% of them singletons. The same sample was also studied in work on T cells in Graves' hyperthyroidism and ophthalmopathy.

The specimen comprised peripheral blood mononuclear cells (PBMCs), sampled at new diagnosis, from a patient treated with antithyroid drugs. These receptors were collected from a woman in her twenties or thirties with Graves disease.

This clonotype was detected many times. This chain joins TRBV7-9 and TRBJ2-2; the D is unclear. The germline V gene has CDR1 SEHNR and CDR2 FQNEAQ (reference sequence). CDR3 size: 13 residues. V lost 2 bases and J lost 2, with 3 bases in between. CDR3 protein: CASSLTNTGELFF. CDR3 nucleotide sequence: TGTGCCAGCAGCTTAACCAACACCGGGGAGCTGTTTTTT.

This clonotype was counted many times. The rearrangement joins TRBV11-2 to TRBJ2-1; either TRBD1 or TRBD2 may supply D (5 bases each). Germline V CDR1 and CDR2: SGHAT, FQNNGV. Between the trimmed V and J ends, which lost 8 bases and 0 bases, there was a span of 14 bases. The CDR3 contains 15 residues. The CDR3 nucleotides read TGTGCCAGCCGCGAGGGGTTAAGCTCCTACAATGAGCAGTTCTTC. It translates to CASREGLSSYNEQFF. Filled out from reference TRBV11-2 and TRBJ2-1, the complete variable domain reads EAGVAQSPRYKIIEKRQSVAFWCNPISGHATLYWYQQILGQGPKLLIQFQNNGVVDDSQLPKDRFSAERLKGVDSTLKIQPAKLEDSAVYLCASREGLSSYNEQFFGPGTRLTVL.

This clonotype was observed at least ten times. CDR3: CASSRGRENSPLHF. CDR3 sequence (DNA): TGTGCCAGCAGTCGGGGCAGGGAGAATTCACCCCTCCACTTT. The chain is built from TRBV27 and TRBJ1-6, with a tentative D call TRBD1 (5 bases). The CDR3 is made up of 14 amino acids. V lost 5 bases and J lost 7, with 12 bases in between. Germline assignment: CDR1 MNHEY and CDR2 SMNVEV (reference sequence).

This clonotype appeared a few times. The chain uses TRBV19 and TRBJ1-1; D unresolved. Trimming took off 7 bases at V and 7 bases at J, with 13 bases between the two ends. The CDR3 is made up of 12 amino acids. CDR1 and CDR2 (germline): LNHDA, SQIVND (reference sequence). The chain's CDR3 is CASTIRDGEAFF. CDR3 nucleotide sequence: TGTGCCAGTACTATCCGAGACGGTGAAGCTTTCTTT.

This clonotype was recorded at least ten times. This CDR3 reads CASSSWTTSSTDTQYF. DNA for the CDR3: TGTGCCAGCAGCTCGTGGACTACCAGTAGCACAGATACGCAGTATTTT. The V and J genes are TRBV11-2 and TRBJ2-3, with D possibly matching TRBD2 (6 bases). Germline assignment: CDR1 SGHAT and CDR2 FQNNGV. V lost 4 bases to trimming and J lost 0 bases, with 14 bases between them. This CDR3 region has 16 residues.

The CDR3 DNA reads as TGCAGTGCTAGAGGGGGGTTACGGACCGGGGAGCTGTTTTTT. Encoded protein: CSARGGLRTGELFF. This rearrangement joins TRBV20-1 to TRBJ2-2; D possibly uses TRBD1 or TRBD2 (5 bases each). Germline V gives CDR1 DFQATT, CDR2 SNEGSKA (reference sequence). This CDR3 has 14 residues. Trimming took off 1 base at V and 5 bases at J, with 11 bases between the two ends.

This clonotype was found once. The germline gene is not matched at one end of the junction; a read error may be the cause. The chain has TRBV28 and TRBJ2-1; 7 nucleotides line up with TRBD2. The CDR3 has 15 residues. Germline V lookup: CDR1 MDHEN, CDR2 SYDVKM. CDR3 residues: CASSFSRGNYDEQFF. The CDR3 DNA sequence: TGTGCGAGCAGTTTCTCGCGGGGGAACTACGATGAGCAGTTCTTC.

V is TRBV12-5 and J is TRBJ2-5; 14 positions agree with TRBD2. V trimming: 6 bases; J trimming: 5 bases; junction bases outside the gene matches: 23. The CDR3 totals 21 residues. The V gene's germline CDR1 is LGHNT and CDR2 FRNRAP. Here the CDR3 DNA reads TGTGCTAGTGGCATACCCACCACCCCAGCGGGACTAGCGGGAGTGGAGGAGACCCAGTACTTC. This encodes CASGIPTTPAGLAGVEETQYF.

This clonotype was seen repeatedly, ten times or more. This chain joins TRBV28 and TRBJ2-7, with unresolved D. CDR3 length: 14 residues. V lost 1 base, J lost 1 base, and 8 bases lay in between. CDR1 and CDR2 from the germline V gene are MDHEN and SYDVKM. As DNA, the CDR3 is TGTGCCAGCAGTTTATACGCAATTTCCTACGAGCAGTACTTC. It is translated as CASSLYAISYEQYF.

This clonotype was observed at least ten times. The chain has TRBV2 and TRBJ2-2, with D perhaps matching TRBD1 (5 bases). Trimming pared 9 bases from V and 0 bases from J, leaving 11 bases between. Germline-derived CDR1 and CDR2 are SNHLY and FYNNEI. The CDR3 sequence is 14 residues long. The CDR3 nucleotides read TGTGCCAGAAGACCGGACACGAACACCGGGGAGCTGTTTTTT. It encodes CARRPDTNTGELFF.

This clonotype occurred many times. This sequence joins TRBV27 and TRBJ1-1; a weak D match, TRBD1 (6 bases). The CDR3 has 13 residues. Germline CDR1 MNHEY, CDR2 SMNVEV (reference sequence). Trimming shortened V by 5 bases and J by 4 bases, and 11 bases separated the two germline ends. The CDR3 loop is CASSEPGVTEAFF. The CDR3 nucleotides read TGTGCCAGCAGTGAGCCAGGGGTCACTGAAGCTTTCTTT.

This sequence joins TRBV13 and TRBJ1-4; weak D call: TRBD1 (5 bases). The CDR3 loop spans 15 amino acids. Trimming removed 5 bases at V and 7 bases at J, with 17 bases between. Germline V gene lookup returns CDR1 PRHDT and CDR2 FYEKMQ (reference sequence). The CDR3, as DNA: TGTGCCAGCAGCCCCCCCATTGGGGGTAGTGAAAAACTGTTTTTT. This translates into CASSPPIGGSEKLFF. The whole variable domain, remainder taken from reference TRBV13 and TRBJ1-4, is AAGVIQSPRHLIKEKRETATLKCYPIPRHDTVYWYQQGPGQDPQFLISFYEKMQSDKGSIPDRFSAQQFSDYHSELNMSSLELGDSALYFCASSPPIGGSEKLFFGSGTQLSVL.

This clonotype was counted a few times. The CDR3 nucleotides are TGTGCCACCAGCCGATGGGACAGACCCTACGAGCAGTACTTC. Residues: CATSRWDRPYEQYF. J is TRBJ2-7 and V is TRBV24-1, with 7 nucleotides matching TRBD1. The V gene end was trimmed by 7 bases and the J gene end by 2 bases; junction bases not matched to a gene: 7. In germline, CDR1 is KGHDR, CDR2 SFDVKD. The CDR3 runs 14 residues.

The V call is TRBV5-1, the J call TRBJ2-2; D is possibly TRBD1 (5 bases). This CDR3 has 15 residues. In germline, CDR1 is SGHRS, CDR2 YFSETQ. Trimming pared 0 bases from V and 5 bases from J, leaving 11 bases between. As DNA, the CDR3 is TGCGCCAGCAGCTTGGTTATTAGGGGAACCGGGGAGCTGTTTTTT. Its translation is CASSLVIRGTGELFF.

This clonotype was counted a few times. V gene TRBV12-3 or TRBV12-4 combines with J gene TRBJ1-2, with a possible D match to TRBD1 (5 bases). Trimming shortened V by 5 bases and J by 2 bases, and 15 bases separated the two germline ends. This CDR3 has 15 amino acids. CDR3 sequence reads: CASSPAGTRNYGYTF. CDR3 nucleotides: TGTGCCAGCAGTCCTGCAGGGACGAGGAACTATGGCTACACCTTC.

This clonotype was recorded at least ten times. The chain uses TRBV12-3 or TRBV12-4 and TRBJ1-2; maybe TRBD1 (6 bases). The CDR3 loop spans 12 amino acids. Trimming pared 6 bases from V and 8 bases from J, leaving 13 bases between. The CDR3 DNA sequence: TGTGCCAGCAGGGTACCAGGGGACGGCTACACCTTC. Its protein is CASRVPGDGYTF.

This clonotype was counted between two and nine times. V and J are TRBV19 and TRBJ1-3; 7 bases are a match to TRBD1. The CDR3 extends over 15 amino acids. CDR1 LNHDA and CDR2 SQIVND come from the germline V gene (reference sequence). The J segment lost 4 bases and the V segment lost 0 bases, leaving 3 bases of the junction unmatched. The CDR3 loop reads CASSIDRTGGNTIYF. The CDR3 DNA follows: TGTGCCAGTAGTATAGATCGGACAGGAGGAAACACCATATATTTT.

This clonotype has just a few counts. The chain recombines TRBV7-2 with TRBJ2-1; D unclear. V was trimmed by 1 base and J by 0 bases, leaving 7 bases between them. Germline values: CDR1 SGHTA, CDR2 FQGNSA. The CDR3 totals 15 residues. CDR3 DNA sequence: TGTGCCAGCAGCTTAGTTCTGAGCTCCTACAATGAGCAGTTCTTC. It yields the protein CASSLVLSSYNEQFF.